This T cell receptor (beta chain) was sequenced in a study of shared clonotypes between healthy human individuals. Points from the study as a whole: Few donors limited the genetic and exposure-history diversity represented. Despite large depth, sorted-subset datasets appeared incompletely sequenced. The study found roughly 5.3% of naive CD4 clonotypes shared across four donors. Estimated richness was generally greater in naive than memory subsets.

Naive CD8 populations comprised CD45RO-negative cells positively selected for CCR7, excluding terminally differentiated effector memory CD45RA+ cells. The CDR3 loop spans 15 amino acids. V was pared by 2 bases and J by 2 bases, with 11 bases between. Germline loops: CDR1 LGHNA, CDR2 YSLEER. Profiling relied on immunoSEQ multiplex PCR, and the TCRdb table lists in-frame clones only, not all of them. The sample holds about 700,000 clones, roughly nine tenths seen once. About this clone itself: Its antigen is not known.

This TCR came from a man aged 25 to 40 in good health. J is TRBJ2-3 and V is TRBV4-3; D perhaps matches TRBD2 (6 bases). The sequencing input was naive CD8+ T cells sorted from blood. DNA for the CDR3: TGCGCCAGCAGCCAATGGGGCGGGAACACAGATACGCAGTATTTT. Translation: CASSQWGGNTDTQYF.